Each of the 20 T cell receptor beta chains below was sequenced from the same sample in a study of blood T cells in healthy people across ages. Primers used in a second PCR of about 7 to 12 cycles were a sample-barcoded 5' primer and a J-beta primer mix. TCRdb re-called the 5' RACE reads with MiXCR, one entry per CDR3 protein. The sample records about 1.4 million distinct CDR3 sequences, roughly 64% being singletons. Sequenced material: blood. The receptors were sampled from a man aged 18 to 29 in good health.

The rearrangement links TRBV27 to TRBJ1-6, with TRBD1 identical over 10 bases. Unmatched junction bases numbered 10, after V lost 4 bases and J lost 7 bases. The CDR3 is made up of 17 amino acids. Germline V gives CDR1 MNHEY, CDR2 SMNVEV (reference sequence). CDR3 sequence reads: CASSSTPGQGKNSPLHF. For the CDR3, the DNA is TGTGCCAGCAGTTCAACGCCGGGACAGGGGAAAAATTCACCCCTCCACTTT.

This clonotype appeared a few times. The chain combines TRBV12-3 or TRBV12-4 with TRBJ1-2, with D hard to call. The CDR3 is 13 amino acids. V lost 2 bases to trimming and J lost 4 bases, with 8 bases between them. In nucleotides, the CDR3 is TGTGCCAGCAGTTTAAAGCCGTTCTATGGCTACACCTTC. This codes for CASSLKPFYGYTF.

For this clonotype: Sequence at one end of the junction differs from germline and may be a read error. The chain employs TRBV29-1 and TRBJ2-3; 8 bases align to TRBD2. The CDR3 covers 12 residues. Germline values: CDR1 SQVTM, CDR2 ANQGSEA. The CDR3 sequence is CSVSGSVDTRYF. CDR3 coding DNA: TGCAGCGTAAGCGGGAGCGTAGATACGCGGTATTTT.

V and J are TRBV29-1 and TRBJ2-1, with D possibly being TRBD1 (5 bases). This CDR3 region has 12 residues. The V gene's germline CDR1 is SQVTM and CDR2 ANQGSEA. Trimming cost V 3 bases and J 7 bases, with 10 bases left between them. CDR3 sequence (DNA): TGCAGCGTTGACGTCAGGGCTAATGAGCAGTTCTTC. Encoded protein: CSVDVRANEQFF.

This clonotype has a handful of counts. The chain combines TRBV29-1 with TRBJ2-1, with 9 bases lining up with TRBD1. CDR1 and CDR2 (germline): SQVTM, ANQGSEA. The CDR3 consists of 12 residues. The junction had 7 bases not matched to a gene; V was cut back by 8 bases and J by 8 bases. The DNA of the CDR3 is TGCAGCACGGGGGACAGGGTCCATGAGCAGTTCTTC. Its protein is CSTGDRVHEQFF.

This rearrangement joins TRBV10-3 to TRBJ1-1, with TRBD1 as a possible D gene (6 bases). CDR1 ENHRY and CDR2 SYGVKD come from the germline V gene. The CDR3 runs 14 residues. The DNA of the CDR3 is TGTGCTGTCAGTAACAGGGACCTGAACACTGAAGCTTTCTTT. This codes for CAVSNRDLNTEAFF.

The rearrangement links TRBV29-1 to TRBJ1-2; possibly TRBD1 for D (6 bases). The CDR3 contains 10 residues. Germline CDR1 and CDR2: SQVTM and ANQGSEA. Trimming shortened V by 5 bases and J by 8 bases, and 9 bases separated the two germline ends. The CDR3 is CSVSTGGYTF. The CDR3 DNA is TGCAGCGTTTCGACAGGAGGCTACACCTTC.

This clonotype appeared a few times. The rearrangement uses TRBV7-2 and TRBJ1-4, with D possibly being TRBD1 (5 bases). V lost 5 bases, J lost 0 bases, and 10 bases lay in between. The CDR3 runs to 15 residues. Germline values: CDR1 SGHTA, CDR2 FQGNSA. The CDR3 here is CASSHDSATNEKLFF. The CDR3 DNA sequence: TGTGCCAGCAGCCATGACAGTGCAACTAATGAAAAACTGTTTTTT.

Comments on this clonotype: The germline gene is not matched at one end of the junction; a read error may be the cause. The J gene is TRBJ2-3, the V gene TRBV6-6; perhaps TRBD1 as D (5 bases). CDR1 is MNHNY, CDR2 SVGAGI, per germline (reference sequence). CDR3 size: 16 residues. The CDR3 loop reads CASRIPGYEEGDTRYF. DNA of the CDR3: TGTGCCAGCAGAATTCCAGGGTATGAAGAAGGAGATACGCGGTATTTT.

V usage is TRBV12-3 or TRBV12-4 and J usage is TRBJ1-4, with TRBD1 identical over 11 bases. This CDR3 is 14 amino acids long. V lost 6 bases and J lost 6; bases outside the gene matches: 3. CDR3 residues: CASRRDRGDEKLFF. In DNA form, the CDR3 reads TGTGCCAGCAGAAGGGACAGGGGGGATGAAAAACTGTTTTTT.

This clonotype has only a few counts. The J gene is TRBJ2-7, the V gene TRBV4-2; D tentatively reads TRBD1 or TRBD2 (6 bases each). From germline, CDR1 is LGHNA and CDR2 YNFKEQ. V was shortened by 4 bases and J by 5 bases, with 12 bases between the two germline ends. The CDR3 spans 13 residues. The CDR3 DNA sequence: TGTGCCAGCAGCCGACTAGGGGGGAACGAGCAGTACTTC. Its protein product is CASSRLGGNEQYF.

This chain connects TRBV13 to TRBJ2-5, with D tentatively TRBD1 (6 bases). The J call may be faulty, since TRBJ2-7 better matches the DNA end. Germline loops: CDR1 PRHDT, CDR2 FYEKMQ (reference sequence). The CDR3 loop spans 14 amino acids. CDR3 residues: CASTPGLGAHEQYF. The CDR3 DNA reads as TGTGCCAGCACTCCCGGTCTGGGGGCACACGAGCAGTACTTC.

This clonotype was counted between two and nine times. The chain has TRBV10-3 and TRBJ2-3, with TRBD2 matching 10 bases. Looked up from germline, CDR1 is ENHRY and CDR2 is SYGVKD. J gave up 5 bases and V 2 bases, and 7 bases lay outside the gene matches. This CDR3 is 16 amino acids long. The CDR3 bases are TGTGCCATCAGTGAGCCCAGCGGGAGGGAGAAAGATACGCAGTATTTT. Its protein is CAISEPSGREKDTQYF.

This clonotype appeared a few times. CDR3 region: CSARPGQGYEQYF. In nucleotides, the CDR3 is TGCAGTGCTAGACCGGGACAGGGGTACGAGCAGTACTTC. This rearrangement joins TRBV20-1 to TRBJ2-7; TRBD1 matches 10 bases. In germline, CDR1 is DFQATT, CDR2 SNEGSKA (reference sequence). Trimming cost V 2 bases and J 4 bases; bases outside gene matches: 2. CDR3 length equals 13 residues.

The CDR3 spells CASSFVTGGTDTQYF. The CDR3 coding sequence is TGTGCCAGCAGTTTCGTGACAGGAGGCACAGATACGCAGTATTTT. The chain carries TRBV6-6 and TRBJ2-3; possibly TRBD1 for D (6 bases). Trimming pared 4 bases from V and 1 base from J, leaving 12 bases between. There are 15 residues in the CDR3. From germline, CDR1 is MNHNY and CDR2 SVGAGI (reference sequence).

A few counts support this clonotype. The J gene is TRBJ2-3, the V gene TRBV25-1; D perhaps matches TRBD2 (6 bases). The germline CDR1 and CDR2 sequences are MGHDK and SYGVNS. The V gene lost 3 bases and the J gene lost 3 bases, with 7 bases spanning the gap. The CDR3 length is 13 residues. CDR3 sequence reads: CASSELATDTQYF. DNA of the CDR3: TGTGCCAGCAGTGAGCTAGCGACAGATACGCAGTATTTT.

In DNA form, the CDR3 reads TGTGCCAGCAGGGCCGTAGGGGGTGAGCAGTTCTTC. Translation: CASRAVGGEQFF. The chain joins TRBV12-3 or TRBV12-4 to TRBJ2-1, with D tentatively TRBD1 (6 bases). The CDR3 has 12 residues. The V and J ends lost 6 bases and 9 bases respectively, with 12 bases between them.

V usage is TRBV7-9 and J usage is TRBJ2-5; D is unclear. The J call is doubtful: the DNA matches TRBJ2-7 better. Germline loops: CDR1 SEHNR, CDR2 FQNEAQ (reference sequence). The CDR3 has 14 residues. CDR3 sequence: CASSLGNQIDEQYF. CDR3 nucleotide sequence: TGTGCCAGCAGCTTAGGGAACCAGATCGACGAGCAGTACTTC.

This clonotype was seen only a few times. The chain combines TRBV20-1 with TRBJ2-3; TRBD2 might be the D (6 bases). The germline gives CDR1 DFQATT, CDR2 SNEGSKA (reference sequence). V lost 6 bases to trimming and J lost 3 bases, with 31 bases between them. The CDR3 sequence is 19 residues long. The CDR3 bases are TGCAGTGCCAGGAAAAAGGAAAGCCTCAGACTAGAGTTTACAGATACGCAGTATTTT. This gives the protein CSARKKESLRLEFTDTQYF.

The V gene is TRBV24-1, the J gene TRBJ1-2; 9 bases are shared with TRBD1. The germline V gene encodes CDR1 KGHDR and CDR2 SFDVKD. The V and J ends lost 2 bases and 7 bases, in that order; junction bases with no gene match: 7. This CDR3 is built from 15 residues. Here the CDR3 reads CATSDSRTGDFGYTF. CDR3 in DNA: TGTGCCACCAGTGATTCCAGGACAGGGGATTTTGGCTACACCTTC.